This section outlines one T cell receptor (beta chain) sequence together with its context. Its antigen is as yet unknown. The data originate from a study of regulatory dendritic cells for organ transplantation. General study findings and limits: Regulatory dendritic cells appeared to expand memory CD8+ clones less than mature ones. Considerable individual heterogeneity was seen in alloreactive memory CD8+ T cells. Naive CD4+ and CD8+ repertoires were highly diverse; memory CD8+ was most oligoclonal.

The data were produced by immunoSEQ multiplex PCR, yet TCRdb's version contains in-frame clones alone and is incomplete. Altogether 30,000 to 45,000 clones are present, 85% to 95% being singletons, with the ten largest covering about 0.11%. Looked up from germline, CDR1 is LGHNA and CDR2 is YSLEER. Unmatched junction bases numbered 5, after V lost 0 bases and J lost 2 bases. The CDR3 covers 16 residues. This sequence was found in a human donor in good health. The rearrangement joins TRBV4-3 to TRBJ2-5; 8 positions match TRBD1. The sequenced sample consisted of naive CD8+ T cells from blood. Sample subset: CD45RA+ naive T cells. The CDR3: CASSQEQGDYQETQYF. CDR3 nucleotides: TGCGCCAGCAGCCAAGAACAGGGGGATTATCAAGAGACCCAGTACTTC.